The sequence of this T cell receptor (beta chain) was determined in a study of control samples from healthy donors and cancer patients. This CDR3 spans 18 amino acids. With V trimmed by 2 bases and J by 0 bases, 11 bases remained unmatched. Germline V CDR1 and CDR2: SGHRS, YFSETQ. Assay: immunoSEQ multiplex PCR; the TCRdb copy retains only in-frame clones and omits some. The sample contains 100,000 to 150,000 clones, around 90% of which appear only once. The TCR sequence derives from a man aged 18 to 29 in good health. The material sequenced was blood. V usage is TRBV5-1 and J usage is TRBJ1-3; 7 positions agree with TRBD1. In DNA form, the CDR3 reads TGCGCCAGCAGCTTACTCCCTCGGGACAGCTCCTCTGGAAACACCATATATTTT. It yields the protein CASSLLPRDSSSGNTIYF.